The 5 T cell receptor beta chains given below trace back to one sample, sequenced in a study of patients and donors after allogeneic stem cell transplantation. In TCRdb, the RT-PCR reads were re-called with MiXCR into one record per CDR3 protein. This sample has about 110,000 distinct CDR3 sequences, with 35% to 45% found just once. The sample taken for sequencing was blood, either unsorted or a sorted T cell fraction (not recorded which). All receptors derive from a human donor who was either an allogeneic HSCT recipient or a stem cell or donor lymphocyte infusion donor (not recorded which). It is not recorded whose cells these are; they may come from a transplant donor.

DNA of the CDR3: TGTGCCACCAGCAACCGTGCGGCCTCTAATGAAAAACTGTTTTTT. Amino acids: CATSNRAASNEKLFF. The J gene is TRBJ1-4, the V gene TRBV15; no clear D. There are 15 residues in the CDR3. The V gene lost 4 bases and the J gene lost 3 bases, with 12 bases spanning the gap. CDR1 is LNHNV, CDR2 YYDKDF, per germline (reference sequence).

This clonotype was seen only a few times. This sequence joins TRBV20-1 and TRBJ1-1, with D perhaps TRBD1 (5 bases). Per the germline V gene, CDR1 is DFQATT and CDR2 is SNEGSKA (reference sequence). The CDR3 contains 13 residues. Trimming took 4 bases from V and 1 from J, leaving 10 bases between them. CDR3 bases: TGCAGTGCTAACCTACAGGCGAACACTGAAGCTTTCTTT. It encodes CSANLQANTEAFF.

This chain connects TRBV6-5 to TRBJ2-7; 12 bases line up with TRBD1. Germline V lookup: CDR1 MNHEY, CDR2 SVGAGI. The CDR3 totals 14 residues. Trimming cost V 2 bases and J 6 bases; bases outside gene matches: 2. CDR3 sequence: CASSYGTGGPEQYF. DNA of the CDR3: TGTGCCAGCAGTTACGGGACAGGGGGCCCCGAGCAGTACTTC.

The chain joins TRBV5-1 to TRBJ2-5; TRBD1 is a possible D gene (6 bases). This CDR3 is 14 amino acids long. Trimming removed 0 bases at V and 3 bases at J, with 9 bases between. The germline V gene has CDR1 SGHRS and CDR2 YFSETQ. In DNA form, the CDR3 reads TGCGCCAGCAGCTTGGGGACAGAAAAAGAGACCCAGTACTTC. Its translation: CASSLGTEKETQYF.

This clonotype was counted ten times or more. This sequence joins TRBV20-1 and TRBJ1-6; no clear D. The V gene's germline CDR1 is DFQATT and CDR2 SNEGSKA (reference sequence). The length of the CDR3 is 14 residues. The V end lost 0 bases, the J end lost 4 bases, and 7 bases lay between the germline ends. CDR3 sequence reads: CSAREWDYNSPLHF. CDR3 in DNA: TGCAGTGCTAGAGAATGGGATTATAATTCACCCCTCCACTTT.